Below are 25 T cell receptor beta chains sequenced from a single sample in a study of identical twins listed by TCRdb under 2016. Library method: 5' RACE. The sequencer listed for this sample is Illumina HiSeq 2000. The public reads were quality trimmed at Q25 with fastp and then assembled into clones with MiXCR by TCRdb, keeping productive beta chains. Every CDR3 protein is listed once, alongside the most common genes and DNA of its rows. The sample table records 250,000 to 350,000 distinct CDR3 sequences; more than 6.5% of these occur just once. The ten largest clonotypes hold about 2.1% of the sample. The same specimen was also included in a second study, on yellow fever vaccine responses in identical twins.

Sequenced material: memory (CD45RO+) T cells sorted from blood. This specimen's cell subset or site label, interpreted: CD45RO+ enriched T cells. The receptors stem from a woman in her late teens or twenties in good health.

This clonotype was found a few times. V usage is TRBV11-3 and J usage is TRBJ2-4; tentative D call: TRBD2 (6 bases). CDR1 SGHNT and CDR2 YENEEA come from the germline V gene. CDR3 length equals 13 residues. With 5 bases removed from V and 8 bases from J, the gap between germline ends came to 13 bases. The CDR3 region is CASSPRWGDIQYF. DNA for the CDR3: TGTGCCAGCAGCCCTAGGTGGGGGGACATTCAGTACTTC.

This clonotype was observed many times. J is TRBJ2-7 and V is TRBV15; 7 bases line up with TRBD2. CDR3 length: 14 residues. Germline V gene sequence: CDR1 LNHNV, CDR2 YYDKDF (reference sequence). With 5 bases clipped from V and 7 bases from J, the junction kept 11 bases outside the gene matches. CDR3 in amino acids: CATSGSGLLREQYF. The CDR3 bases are TGTGCCACCAGCGGTAGCGGGCTCCTACGAGAGCAGTACTTC.

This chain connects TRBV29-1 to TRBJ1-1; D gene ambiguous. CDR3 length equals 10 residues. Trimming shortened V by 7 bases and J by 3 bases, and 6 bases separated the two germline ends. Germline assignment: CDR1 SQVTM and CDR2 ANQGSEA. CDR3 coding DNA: TGCAGCGCCCAGTACACTGAAGCTTTCTTT. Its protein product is CSAQYTEAFF.

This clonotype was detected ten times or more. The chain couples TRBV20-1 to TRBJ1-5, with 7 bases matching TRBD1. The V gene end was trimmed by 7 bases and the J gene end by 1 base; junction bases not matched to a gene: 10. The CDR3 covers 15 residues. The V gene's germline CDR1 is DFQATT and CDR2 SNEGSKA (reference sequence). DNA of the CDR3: TGCAGTGGTAAGGGGGCCGGAGGGAGCAATCAGCCCCAGCATTTT. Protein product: CSGKGAGGSNQPQHF.

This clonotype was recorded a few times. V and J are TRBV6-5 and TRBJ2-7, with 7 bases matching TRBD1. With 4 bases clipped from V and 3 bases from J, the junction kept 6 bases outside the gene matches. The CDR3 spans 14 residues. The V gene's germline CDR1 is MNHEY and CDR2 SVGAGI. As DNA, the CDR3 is TGTGCCAGCAGTTCCCGGACAGGACGCTACGAGCAGTACGTC. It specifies CASSSRTGRYEQYV.

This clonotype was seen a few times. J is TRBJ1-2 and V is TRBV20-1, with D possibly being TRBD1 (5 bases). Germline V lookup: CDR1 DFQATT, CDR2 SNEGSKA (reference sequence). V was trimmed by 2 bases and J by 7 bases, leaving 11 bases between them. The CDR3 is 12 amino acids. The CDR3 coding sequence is TGCAGTGCTAGACAGGGTTTCTCTGGCTACACCTTC. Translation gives CSARQGFSGYTF.

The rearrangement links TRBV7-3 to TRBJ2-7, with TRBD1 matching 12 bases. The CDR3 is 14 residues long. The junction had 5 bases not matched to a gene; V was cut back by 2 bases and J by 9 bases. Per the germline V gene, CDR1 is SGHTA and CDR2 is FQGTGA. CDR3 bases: TGTGCCAGCAGCTTACTGGGACAGGGGGCTGCGCAGTACTTC. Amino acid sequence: CASSLLGQGAAQYF.

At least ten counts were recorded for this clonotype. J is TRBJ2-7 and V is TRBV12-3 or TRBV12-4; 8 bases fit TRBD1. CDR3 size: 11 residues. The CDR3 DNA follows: TGTGCCAGCAGCCGACAGGGGAAATATGACGTC. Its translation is CASSRQGKYDV.

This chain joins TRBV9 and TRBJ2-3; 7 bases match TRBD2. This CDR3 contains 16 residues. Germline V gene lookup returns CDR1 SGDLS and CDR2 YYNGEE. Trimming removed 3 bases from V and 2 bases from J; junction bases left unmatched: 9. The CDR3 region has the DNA TGTGCCAGCAGCGGAACCGGGACTATAAACACAGATACGCAGTATTTT. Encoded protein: CASSGTGTINTDTQYF.

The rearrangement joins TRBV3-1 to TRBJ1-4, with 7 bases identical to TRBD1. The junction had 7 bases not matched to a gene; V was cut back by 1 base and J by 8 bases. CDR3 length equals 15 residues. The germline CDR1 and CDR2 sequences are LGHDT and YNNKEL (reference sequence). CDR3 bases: TGTGCCAGCAGCCAAGGTCGCGACAGGGAGGAAAAACTGTTTTTT. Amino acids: CASSQGRDREEKLFF.

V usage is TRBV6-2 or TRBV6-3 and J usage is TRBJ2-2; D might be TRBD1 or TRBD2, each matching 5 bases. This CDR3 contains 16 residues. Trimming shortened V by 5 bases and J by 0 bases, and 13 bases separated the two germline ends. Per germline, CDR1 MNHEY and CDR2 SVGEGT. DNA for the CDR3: TGTGCCAGCAGTCTCCGGGGCAAGACGAACACCGGGGAGCTGTTTTTT. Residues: CASSLRGKTNTGELFF.

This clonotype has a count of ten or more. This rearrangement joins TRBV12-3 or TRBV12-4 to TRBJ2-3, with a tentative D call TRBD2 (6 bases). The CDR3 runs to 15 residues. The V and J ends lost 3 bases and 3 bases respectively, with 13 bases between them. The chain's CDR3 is CASSFGSGWTDTQYF. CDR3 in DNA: TGTGCCAGCAGTTTTGGCAGCGGGTGGACAGATACGCAGTATTTT.

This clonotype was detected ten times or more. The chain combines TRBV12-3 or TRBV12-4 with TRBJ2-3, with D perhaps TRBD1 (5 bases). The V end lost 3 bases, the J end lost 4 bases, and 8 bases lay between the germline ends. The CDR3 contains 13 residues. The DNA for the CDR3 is TGTGCCAGCAGTTTTCAGGGCGCAGATACGCAGTATTTT. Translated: CASSFQGADTQYF.

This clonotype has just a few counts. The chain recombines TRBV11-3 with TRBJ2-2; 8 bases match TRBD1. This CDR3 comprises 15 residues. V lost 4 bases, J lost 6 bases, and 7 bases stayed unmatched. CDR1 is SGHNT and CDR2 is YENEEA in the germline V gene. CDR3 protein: CASSSGQGYSGELFF. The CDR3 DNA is TGTGCCAGCAGCTCTGGACAGGGTTACTCCGGGGAGCTGTTTTTT.

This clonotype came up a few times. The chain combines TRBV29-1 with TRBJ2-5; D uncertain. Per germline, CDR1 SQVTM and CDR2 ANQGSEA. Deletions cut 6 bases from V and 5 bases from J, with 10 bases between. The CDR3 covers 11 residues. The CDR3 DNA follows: TGCAGCGTCCAGTCCGGGGAGACCCAGTACTTC. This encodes CSVQSGETQYF.

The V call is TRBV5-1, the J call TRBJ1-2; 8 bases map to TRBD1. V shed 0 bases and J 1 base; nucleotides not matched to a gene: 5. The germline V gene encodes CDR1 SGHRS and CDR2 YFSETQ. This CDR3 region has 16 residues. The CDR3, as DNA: TGCGCCAGCAGCTTGGATGGACAGGGAGTTAACTATGGCTACACCTTC. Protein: CASSLDGQGVNYGYTF.

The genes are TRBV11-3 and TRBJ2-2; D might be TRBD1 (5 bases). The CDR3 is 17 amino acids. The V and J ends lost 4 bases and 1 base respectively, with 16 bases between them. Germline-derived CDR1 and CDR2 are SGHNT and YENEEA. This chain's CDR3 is CASSYSQVPLNTGELFF. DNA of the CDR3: TGTGCCAGCAGCTACTCACAGGTCCCTTTGAACACCGGGGAGCTGTTTTTT.

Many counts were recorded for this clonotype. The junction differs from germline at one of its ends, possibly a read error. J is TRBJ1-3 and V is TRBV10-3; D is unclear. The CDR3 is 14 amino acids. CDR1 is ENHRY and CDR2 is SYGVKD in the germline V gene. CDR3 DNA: TGTGCCATCAGTGAATCCGGCGCCCGAAACGCCATATATTTT. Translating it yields CAISESGARNAIYF.

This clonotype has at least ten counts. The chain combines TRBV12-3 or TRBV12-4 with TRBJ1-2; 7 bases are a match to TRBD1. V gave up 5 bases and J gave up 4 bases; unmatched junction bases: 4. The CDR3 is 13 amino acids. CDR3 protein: CASSTGVIYGYTF. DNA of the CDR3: TGTGCCAGCAGTACAGGGGTGATCTATGGCTACACCTTC.

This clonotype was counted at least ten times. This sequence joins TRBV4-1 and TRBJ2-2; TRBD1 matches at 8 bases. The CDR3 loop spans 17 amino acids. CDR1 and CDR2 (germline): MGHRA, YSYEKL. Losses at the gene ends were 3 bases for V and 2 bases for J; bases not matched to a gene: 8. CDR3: CASSQARTGFNTGELFF. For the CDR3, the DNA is TGCGCCAGCAGCCAGGCTAGGACAGGGTTTAACACCGGGGAGCTGTTTTTT.

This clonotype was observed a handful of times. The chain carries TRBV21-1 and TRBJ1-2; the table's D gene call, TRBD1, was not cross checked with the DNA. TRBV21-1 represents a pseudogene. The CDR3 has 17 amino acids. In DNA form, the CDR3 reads TGTGCCAGCATCACCCCTGACAGGGGGAGATCCTTCTATGGCTACACCTTC. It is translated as CASITPDRGRSFYGYTF.

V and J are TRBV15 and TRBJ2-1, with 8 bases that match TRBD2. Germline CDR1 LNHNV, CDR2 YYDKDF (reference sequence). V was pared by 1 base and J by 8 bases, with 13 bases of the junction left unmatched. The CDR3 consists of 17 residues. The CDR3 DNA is TGTGCCACCAGCAGAGCCGAAGTAGCGGGAAGTTCCCATGAGCAGTTCTTC. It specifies CATSRAEVAGSSHEQFF.

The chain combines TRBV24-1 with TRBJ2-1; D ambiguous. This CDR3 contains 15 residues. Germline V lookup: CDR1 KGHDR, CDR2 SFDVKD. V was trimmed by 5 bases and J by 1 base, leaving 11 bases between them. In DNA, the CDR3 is TGTGCCACCAGTGGGTTGTCCGGTTCCTACAATGAGCAGTTCTTC. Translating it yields CATSGLSGSYNEQFF.

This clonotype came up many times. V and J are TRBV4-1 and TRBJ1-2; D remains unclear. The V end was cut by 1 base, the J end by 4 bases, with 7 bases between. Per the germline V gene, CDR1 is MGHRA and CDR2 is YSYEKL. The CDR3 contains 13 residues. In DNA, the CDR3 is TGCGCCAGCAGCCAAGGATCGGTCTATGGCTACACCTTC. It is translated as CASSQGSVYGYTF.

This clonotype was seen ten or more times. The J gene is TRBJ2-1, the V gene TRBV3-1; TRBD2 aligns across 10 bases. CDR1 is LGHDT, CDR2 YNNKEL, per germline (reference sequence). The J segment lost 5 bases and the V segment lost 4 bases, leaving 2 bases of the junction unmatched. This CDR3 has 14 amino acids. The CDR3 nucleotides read TGTGCCAGCAGCCGCGGACTAGCGGACAATGAGCAGTTCTTC. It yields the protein CASSRGLADNEQFF.